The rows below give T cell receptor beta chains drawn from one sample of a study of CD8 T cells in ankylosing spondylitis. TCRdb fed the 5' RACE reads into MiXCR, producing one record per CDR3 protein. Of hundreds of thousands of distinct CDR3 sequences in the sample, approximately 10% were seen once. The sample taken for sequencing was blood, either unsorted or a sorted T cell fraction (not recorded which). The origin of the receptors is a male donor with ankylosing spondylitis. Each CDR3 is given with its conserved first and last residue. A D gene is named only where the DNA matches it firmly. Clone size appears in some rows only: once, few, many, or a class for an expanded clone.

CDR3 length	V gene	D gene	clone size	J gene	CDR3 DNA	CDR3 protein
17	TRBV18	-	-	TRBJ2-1	TGTGCCAGCTCACCCCCGAGATTGGCGGGTGGCTACAATGAGCAGTTCTTC	CASSPPRLAGGYNEQFF
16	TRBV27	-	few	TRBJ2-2	TGTGCCAGCAGTTTATGGTACTCTCCCGGCGGCGGGGAGCTGTTTTTT	CASSLWYSPGGGELFF
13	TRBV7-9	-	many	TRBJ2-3	TGTGCCAGCAGCTTAGGTAGGCCAGATACGCAGTATTTT	CASSLGRPDTQYF
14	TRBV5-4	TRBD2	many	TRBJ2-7	TGTGCCAGCAGCTCTTGGGGAGGGGTCTACGAGCAGTACTTC	CASSSWGGVYEQYF
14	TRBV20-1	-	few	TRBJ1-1	TGCAGTGCTAGAGAGTCGCGCAAGAACACTGAAGCTTTCTTT	CSARESRKNTEAFF
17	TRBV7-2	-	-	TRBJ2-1	TGTGCCAGCAGCTTAGGGGACTTTCTAAACTCCTACAATGAGCAGTTCTTC	CASSLGDFLNSYNEQFF
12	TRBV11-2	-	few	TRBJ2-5	TGTGCCAGCAGTTGGCCCTTGGAGACCCAGTACTTC	CASSWPLETQYF
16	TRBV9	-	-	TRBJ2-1	TGTGCCAGCAGCGGAATACCCCTTGGCTCCTACAATGAGCAGTTCTTC	CASSGIPLGSYNEQFF
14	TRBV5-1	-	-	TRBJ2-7	TGCGCCAGCAGCTTCGGACAGGAGGGCTACGAGCAGTACTTC	CASSFGQEGYEQYF
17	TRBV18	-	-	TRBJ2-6	TGTGCCAGCTCCTTCCCCGGCGCACCCACTGGGGCCAACGTCCTGACTTTC	CASSFPGAPTGANVLTF
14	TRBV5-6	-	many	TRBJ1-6	TGTGCCAGCAGCCCGAGAGTTCGGAATTCACCCCTCCACTTT	CASSPRVRNSPLHF
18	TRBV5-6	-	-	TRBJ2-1	TGTGCCAGCAGGGGGACAGGAGGAGTTAGGACTAGAAACAATGAGCAGTTCTTC	CASRGTGGVRTRNNEQFF
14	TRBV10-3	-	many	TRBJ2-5	TGTGCCATCAGTGAGTCTCAAGGCCAAGAGACCCAGTACTTC	CAISESQGQETQYF
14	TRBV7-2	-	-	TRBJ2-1	TGTGCCAGCGCTCTGGCGGGCGGTATAGATGAGCAGTTCTTC	CASALAGGIDEQFF
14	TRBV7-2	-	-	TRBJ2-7	TGTGCCAGCAGCCCCGACGGCCACTCCTACGAGCAGTACTTC	CASSPDGHSYEQYF
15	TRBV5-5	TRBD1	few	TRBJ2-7	TGTGCCAGCAGCTTGGAGGGACAGGAATACTACGAGCAGTACTTC	CASSLEGQEYYEQYF
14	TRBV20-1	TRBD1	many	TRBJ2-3	TGCAGTGCTAGGCCCAGGGGGCCGGCAGATACGCAGTATTTT	CSARPRGPADTQYF
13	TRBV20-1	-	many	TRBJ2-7	TGCAGTGCTAGCGATTTCGGGACCCACGAGCAGTACTTC	CSASDFGTHEQYF
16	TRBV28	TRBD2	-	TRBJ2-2	TGTGCCAGCAGTTCCGCCGGGACTAGCGGGACCGGGGAGCTGTTTTTT	CASSSAGTSGTGELFF
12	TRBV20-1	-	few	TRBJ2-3	TGCAGTGCTCATTACTGGACAGATACGCAGTATTTT	CSAHYWTDTQYF
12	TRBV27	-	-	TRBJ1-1	TGTGCCAGCAGCGCCTGGGGCACTGAAGCTTTCTTT	CASSAWGTEAFF
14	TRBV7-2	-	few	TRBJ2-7	TGTGCCAGCAGATTTGACAGATACCGCTACGAGCAGTACTTC	CASRFDRYRYEQYF
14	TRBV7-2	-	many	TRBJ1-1	TGTGCCAGCAGCTTGAGGGGAAATGGGGCTGAAGCTTTCTTT	CASSLRGNGAEAFF
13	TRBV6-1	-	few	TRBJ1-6	TGTGCCAGCAGTCTTCAGGGGTATTCACCCCTCCACTTT	CASSLQGYSPLHF